The 32 T cell receptor beta chains listed next were all sequenced from one sample in a study of blood T cell repertoires in COVID-19 (dated by TCRdb to about 2020). Libraries were constructed by the immunoSEQ multiplex PCR assay. TCRdb stores this immuneACCESS table with in-frame sequences only. Part of the clones is absent; in the studies checked, under half of the shortfall reflects unresolved V genes, and no reason is known for the rest. Here the sample has about 120,000 clones; roughly 88% occur a single time. Around 4.2% of the sample belongs to the ten largest clones. The source material was peripheral blood. The receptors were gathered from a man aged 40-49 years with acute or convalescent COVID-19.

The V gene is TRBV29-1, the J gene TRBJ1-1; TRBD1 matches 10 bases. With V trimmed by 8 bases and J by 4 bases, 4 bases remained unmatched. This CDR3 has 12 amino acids. Germline V gene sequence: CDR1 SQVTM, CDR2 ANQGSEA. Here the CDR3 DNA reads TGCAGCACAGACAGGGGGCCCACTGAAGCTTTCTTT. As protein: CSTDRGPTEAFF.

The DNA for the CDR3 is TGTGCCAGCTCACCGGACAGGGATTTTTGGGGCTACACCTTC. Residues: CASSPDRDFWGYTF. This chain connects TRBV18 to TRBJ1-2; 8 bases are a match to TRBD1. V shed 3 bases and J 8 bases; nucleotides not matched to a gene: 8. Germline V gene sequence: CDR1 KGHSH, CDR2 LQKENI. The length of the CDR3 is 14 residues.

This clone was counted only a few times. This chain uses TRBV7-9 with TRBJ1-5; D gene unclear. The germline CDR1 and CDR2 sequences are SEHNR and FQNEAQ (reference sequence). The CDR3 length is 17 residues. V was pared by 3 bases and J by 0 bases, with 15 bases between. The CDR3, as DNA: TGTGCCAGCAGCTTTAGGTTGAGGAGCTATAGCAATCAGCCCCAGCATTTT. This translates into CASSFRLRSYSNQPQHF.

The CDR3: CASSLSEAGELFF. For the CDR3, the DNA is TGTGCCAGCAGCTTGTCCGAGGCCGGGGAGCTGTTTTTT. The chain joins TRBV11-2 to TRBJ2-2; D remains unclear. The germline V gene has CDR1 SGHAT and CDR2 FQNNGV. V was cut by 3 bases and J by 6 bases, with 8 bases left in between. CDR3 length: 13 residues.

This chain joins TRBV6-1 and TRBJ1-4, with no clear D. V was shortened by 1 base and J by 10 bases, with 7 bases between the two germline ends. Germline CDR1 is MNHNS and CDR2 is SASEGT. The CDR3 is made up of 12 amino acids. In DNA, the CDR3 is TGTGCCAGCAGTGAAGGAGGTGTAAAACTGTTTTTT. Its protein product is CASSEGGVKLFF.

The J gene is TRBJ1-1, the V gene TRBV10-3; possibly TRBD1 for D (5 bases). This CDR3 contains 15 residues. Germline V CDR1 and CDR2: ENHRY, SYGVKD. Trimming took off 6 bases at V and 3 bases at J, with 17 bases between the two ends. The CDR3 DNA sequence: TGTGCCATCAGCCTGGGGGGGGAGGCGGACACTGAAGCTTTCTTT. Protein: CAISLGGEADTEAFF.

Concerning this clone itself: A much larger clone lies one base from this, so it may be a read error. This CDR3 is also generated by other DNA sequences in the sample. The DNA for the CDR3 is TGCGCCAGCAGCTTGAAGGGGACGAACACCGGGGAGCTGTTTTTT. This codes for CASSLKGTNTGELFF. V gene TRBV5-1 combines with J gene TRBJ2-2, with a weak D call TRBD1 (5 bases). CDR1 and CDR2 (germline): SGHRS, YFSETQ. This CDR3 comprises 15 residues. Trimming took 1 base from V and 0 from J, leaving 7 bases between them. Filled out from reference TRBV5-1 and TRBJ2-2, the complete variable domain reads KAGVTQTPRYLIKTRGQQVTLSCSPISGHRSVSWYQQTPGQGLQFLFEYFSETQRNKGNFPGRFSGRQFSNSRSEMNVSTLELGDSALYLCASSLKGTNTGELFFGEGSRLTVL.

The chain links TRBV19 to TRBJ1-1, with TRBD1 as a possible D gene (5 bases). The CDR3 loop spans 14 amino acids. The V gene's germline CDR1 is LNHDA and CDR2 SQIVND (reference sequence). The germline V and J ends were trimmed by 1 base and 6 bases, with 12 bases remaining between them. The CDR3 nucleotides are TGTGCCAGTAGTATAGGGGGCAGTCTTCCTGAAGCTTTCTTT. As protein: CASSIGGSLPEAFF. Full variable domain (rest looked up from reference TRBV19 and TRBJ1-1): DGGITQSPKYLFRKEGQNVTLSCEQNLNHDAMYWYRQDPGQGLRLIYYSQIVNDFQKGDIAEGYSVSREKKESFPLTVTSAQKNPTAFYLCASSIGGSLPEAFFGQGTRLTVV.

The chain joins TRBV7-9 to TRBJ2-5; D uncertain. The CDR3 loop spans 12 amino acids. The V end lost 8 bases, the J end lost 2 bases, and 9 bases lay between the germline ends. Per germline, CDR1 SEHNR and CDR2 FQNEAQ (reference sequence). Here the CDR3 reads CASLNEQETQYF. CDR3 coding DNA: TGTGCCAGCCTCAACGAGCAAGAGACCCAGTACTTC.

This sequence joins TRBV18 and TRBJ2-1, with D possibly TRBD2 on 6 matching bases. V was trimmed by 3 bases and J by 7 bases, leaving 16 bases between them. The CDR3 sequence is 15 residues long. The germline V gene encodes CDR1 KGHSH and CDR2 LQKENI. The CDR3 spells CASSPGGGMGNEQFF. CDR3 nucleotides: TGTGCCAGCTCACCTGGAGGAGGGATGGGTAATGAGCAGTTCTTC.

The V gene is TRBV5-1, the J gene TRBJ2-2, with D maybe TRBD2 (6 bases). This CDR3 has 14 amino acids. Trimming left V 5 bases short and J 4 bases short, with 12 bases between. Looked up from germline, CDR1 is SGHRS and CDR2 is YFSETQ. The CDR3 reads CASSSGLTTGELFF. CDR3 coding DNA: TGCGCCAGCAGTAGCGGACTTACCACCGGGGAGCTGTTTTTT. Full variable domain (rest looked up from reference TRBV5-1 and TRBJ2-2): KAGVTQTPRYLIKTRGQQVTLSCSPISGHRSVSWYQQTPGQGLQFLFEYFSETQRNKGNFPGRFSGRQFSNSRSEMNVSTLELGDSALYLCASSSGLTTGELFFGEGSRLTVL.

The chain uses TRBV7-9 and TRBJ2-7; tentatively, D is TRBD2 (7 bases). This CDR3 is built from 17 residues. V lost 4 bases, J lost 2 bases, and 21 bases lay in between. Looked up from germline, CDR1 is SEHNR and CDR2 is FQNEAQ (reference sequence). For the CDR3, the DNA is TGTGCCAGCAGCTCAGACCTAGGGCAGGGGAGGGCCTACGAGCAGTACTTC. This encodes CASSSDLGQGRAYEQYF.

The chain uses TRBV7-9 and TRBJ1-3; a weak D match, TRBD1 (6 bases). Between the trimmed V and J ends, which lost 1 base and 4 bases, there was a span of 11 bases. Germline assignment: CDR1 SEHNR and CDR2 FQNEAQ (reference sequence). CDR3 length equals 15 residues. CDR3 DNA sequence: TGTGCCAGCAGCTTAGACAGGGCGATCGGAAACACCATATATTTT. This encodes CASSLDRAIGNTIYF.

The chain carries TRBV7-3 and TRBJ2-1; 10 positions agree with TRBD1. J was trimmed by 5 bases and V by 4 bases; bases with no gene match: 2. CDR3 length equals 14 residues. Germline V gene lookup returns CDR1 SGHTA and CDR2 FQGTGA. The CDR3 protein is CASSSGQGNNEQFF. The CDR3 DNA reads TGTGCCAGCAGCTCGGGACAGGGGAACAATGAGCAGTTCTTC.

The V and J genes are TRBV7-2 and TRBJ1-1, with 7 positions matching TRBD1. The CDR3 extends over 13 amino acids. Trimming took 5 bases from V and 7 from J; bases not matched to a gene: 7. Per the germline V gene, CDR1 is SGHTA and CDR2 is FQGNSA. The CDR3 DNA follows: TGTGCCAGCAGCCAGCGACAGGGTGGTGAAGCTTTCTTT. Translated: CASSQRQGGEAFF.

The rearrangement uses TRBV10-3 and TRBJ2-3, with D possibly matching TRBD1 (6 bases). The V end lost 0 bases, the J end lost 1 base, and 14 bases lay between the germline ends. The length of the CDR3 is 17 residues. The germline V gene has CDR1 ENHRY and CDR2 SYGVKD. The CDR3 here is CAISESFQGPRTDTQYF. CDR3 DNA sequence: TGTGCCATCAGTGAGTCGTTCCAGGGGCCGCGCACAGATACGCAGTATTTT.

V is TRBV19 and J is TRBJ2-5, with D maybe TRBD1 (5 bases). Germline assignment: CDR1 LNHDA and CDR2 SQIVND (reference sequence). Trimming took off 0 bases at V and 5 bases at J, with 10 bases between the two ends. The CDR3 runs 14 residues. The CDR3 loop is CASSIEGATETQYF. CDR3 DNA sequence: TGTGCCAGTAGTATAGAAGGGGCCACGGAGACCCAGTACTTC.

The chain has TRBV28 and TRBJ1-5; TRBD1 is a possible D gene (5 bases). The germline V gene encodes CDR1 MDHEN and CDR2 SYDVKM. The length of the CDR3 is 15 residues. Deletions cut 10 bases from V and 3 bases from J, with 19 bases between. In DNA form, the CDR3 reads TGTGCCACCCATCTGCCCGGGGGATACAATCAGCCCCAGCATTTT. Translation gives CATHLPGGYNQPQHF.

This clone was detected once. J is TRBJ1-1 and V is TRBV28; 7 bases are a match to TRBD1. V gave up 6 bases and J gave up 4 bases; unmatched junction bases: 14. The germline gives CDR1 MDHEN, CDR2 SYDVKM. The CDR3 has 16 amino acids. The CDR3 protein is CASRWGALTGSTEAFF. CDR3 bases: TGTGCCAGCAGATGGGGGGCATTGACAGGGAGCACTGAAGCTTTCTTT.

The CDR3 sequence: CASSFQGFAGANVLTF. CDR3 nucleotides: TGTGCCAGCAGTTTCCAGGGTTTTGCTGGGGCCAACGTCCTGACTTTC. V gene TRBV27 combines with J gene TRBJ2-6, with a possible D match to TRBD1 (5 bases). Germline CDR1 MNHEY, CDR2 SMNVEV (reference sequence). This CDR3 region has 16 residues. V was shortened by 3 bases and J by 2 bases, with 11 bases between the two germline ends.

CDR3 sequence reads: CASRASPSEAFF. For the CDR3, the DNA is TGTGCCAGCAGAGCGTCCCCCAGTGAAGCTTTCTTT. The rearrangement uses TRBV7-2 and TRBJ1-1; D is uncertain. The V and J ends lost 6 bases and 7 bases respectively, with 12 bases between them. CDR3 length: 12 amino acids. Per the germline V gene, CDR1 is SGHTA and CDR2 is FQGNSA.

The rearrangement links TRBV6-1 to TRBJ2-3; the D gene is possibly TRBD2 (6 bases). CDR1 is MNHNS, CDR2 SASEGT, per germline. V was cut by 5 bases and J by 5 bases, with 17 bases left in between. CDR3 length: 15 amino acids. This CDR3 reads CASSPLGGEEDTQYF. The CDR3 DNA sequence: TGTGCCAGCAGTCCGTTGGGGGGAGAGGAAGATACGCAGTATTTT.

This clone has a single count. The V gene is TRBV24-1, the J gene TRBJ2-1; 9 nucleotides line up with TRBD1. Trimming took 4 bases from V and 3 from J; bases not matched to a gene: 6. Per the germline V gene, CDR1 is KGHDR and CDR2 is SFDVKD. This CDR3 is 16 amino acids long. The DNA for the CDR3 is TGTGCCACCAGTGAAAAGGGACAGGGTTTCTACAATGAGCAGTTCTTC. Translating gives CATSEKGQGFYNEQFF.

On this clone itself: Other DNA sequences within the sample encode an identical CDR3. The V and J genes are TRBV30 and TRBJ1-2, with D tentatively TRBD1 (5 bases). The germline V and J ends were trimmed by 0 bases and 3 bases, with 8 bases remaining between them. This CDR3 contains 13 residues. Germline loops: CDR1 GTSNPN, CDR2 SVGIG (reference sequence). The CDR3 region is CAWSVRGDYGYTF. The CDR3 DNA reads TGTGCCTGGAGTGTAAGGGGCGACTATGGCTACACCTTC.

This rearrangement joins TRBV4-2 to TRBJ2-1; the D gene is possibly TRBD2 (6 bases). Per the germline V gene, CDR1 is LGHNA and CDR2 is YNFKEQ. The CDR3 consists of 16 residues. Deletions cut 0 bases from V and 1 base from J, with 10 bases between. The CDR3 loop is CASSQDPGVSYNEQFF. CDR3 DNA sequence: TGTGCCAGCAGCCAAGATCCGGGGGTTTCCTACAATGAGCAGTTCTTC.

The V gene is TRBV15, the J gene TRBJ2-7, with D tentatively TRBD1 (5 bases). V was clipped by 0 bases and J by 3 bases, with 9 bases between them. The CDR3 contains 14 residues. Germline-derived CDR1 and CDR2 are LNHNV and YYDKDF (reference sequence). CDR3 residues: CATSRERQSYEQYF. The CDR3 DNA reads as TGTGCCACCAGCAGAGAGAGACAGAGCTACGAGCAGTACTTC.

This chain links TRBV6-1 with TRBJ2-3; 10 nucleotides line up with TRBD1. From germline, CDR1 is MNHNS and CDR2 SASEGT. This CDR3 is 16 amino acids long. Trimming took 3 bases from V and 3 from J; bases not matched to a gene: 6. DNA of the CDR3: TGTGCCAGCAGTGAGGGACCGGGACAGGGGACAGATACGCAGTATTTT. Its translation is CASSEGPGQGTDTQYF.

The chain uses TRBV5-1 and TRBJ2-7, with 10 bases that match TRBD2. The V gene's germline CDR1 is SGHRS and CDR2 YFSETQ. CDR3 length: 15 amino acids. V gave up 4 bases and J gave up 1 base; unmatched junction bases: 5. In nucleotides, the CDR3 is TGCGCCAGCAGCCTGGGACTAGCGTCTTCCTACGAGCAGTACTTC. Protein sequence: CASSLGLASSYEQYF.

This rearrangement joins TRBV20-1 to TRBJ1-2; no definite D call. The CDR3 totals 13 residues. The germline V gene encodes CDR1 DFQATT and CDR2 SNEGSKA (reference sequence). V dropped 3 bases and J dropped 2 bases, with 10 bases sitting between them. CDR3 sequence reads: CSASAAGNYGYTF. CDR3 DNA: TGCAGTGCTAGTGCGGCAGGAAACTATGGCTACACCTTC.

The chain links TRBV29-1 to TRBJ2-1, with D unresolved. Germline CDR1 and CDR2: SQVTM and ANQGSEA. The CDR3 extends over 13 amino acids. Between the trimmed V and J ends, which lost 6 bases and 0 bases, there was a span of 9 bases. The CDR3 sequence is CSVLEPSYNEQFF. In DNA, the CDR3 is TGCAGCGTCCTAGAACCCTCCTACAATGAGCAGTTCTTC.

The rearrangement links TRBV11-2 to TRBJ2-2, with D possibly TRBD1 on 5 matching bases. V lost 0 bases and J 12 bases, leaving 11 bases between the germline ends. This CDR3 has 13 residues. CDR1 is SGHAT and CDR2 is FQNNGV in the germline V gene. CDR3 bases: TGTGCCAGCAGCTTAGAGTACGGACACCAGCTGTTTTTT. Translation gives CASSLEYGHQLFF.

The chain couples TRBV18 to TRBJ1-5; possibly TRBD1 for D (6 bases). From germline, CDR1 is KGHSH and CDR2 LQKENI. The CDR3 is 14 residues long. Trimming stripped 3 bases from V and 9 bases from J, with 15 bases between. This chain's CDR3 is CASSPGPGEGPQHF. The CDR3 bases are TGTGCCAGCTCACCGGGCCCAGGGGAGGGGCCCCAGCATTTT.